The clone carrying this T cell receptor (beta chain) showed up just a few times. Its antigen is currently unknown. As for time point: week 5, during vaccination. In the vaccine, a single dose held 300 ug of the mutant IDH1 20-mer peptide, along with topical imiquimod. These data are taken from a study of a mutant IDH1 vaccine in newly diagnosed glioma. Study-level background: Patients under treatment included around 60% males and roughly 40% females and had a mean age of approximately 44 years.

The V gene lost 3 bases and the J gene lost 3 bases, with 6 bases spanning the gap. Germline CDR1 is SNHLY and CDR2 is FYNNEI. The CDR3 spans 12 residues. Sequencing used immunoSEQ multiplex PCR; TCRdb keeps in-frame clones, though not all of them. The sample lists 40,000 or so clones; approximately 80% were seen once. Here the sequenced sample was PBMCs, taken from a glioma patient whose treatment included an IDH1 peptide vaccine. The rearrangement links TRBV2 to TRBJ2-7; D is unclear. The TCR sequence derives from a man aged 40-49 years with glioma. This CDR3 reads CASSDRSYEQYF. Here the CDR3 DNA reads TGTGCCAGCAGTGATCGGAGCTACGAGCAGTACTTC. The full variable domain, in which reference TRBV2 and TRBJ2-7 provide the parts outside the CDR3, is EPEVTQTPSHQVTQMGQEVILRCVPISNHLYFYWYRQILGQKVEFLVSFYNNEISEKSEIFDDQFSVERPDGSNFTLKIRSTKLEDSAMYFCASSDRSYEQYFGPGTRLTVT.